The clone carrying this T cell receptor beta chain appeared once. Here immunoSEQ multiplex PCR was the method, and the copy in TCRdb shows in-frame clones only, minus some. The sample holds roughly 29,000 clones, roughly nine tenths seen once. This entry belongs to a study of chemoradiotherapy in HPV16-positive cancers. Germline V gene sequence: CDR1 SQVTM, CDR2 ANQGSEA. The CDR3 length is 14 residues. V dropped 6 bases and J dropped 4; count of bases not matched to a gene: 9. The starting material was blood, obtained from a patient who underwent chemoradiotherapy. The sequence derives from a human donor with HPV-associated anogenital cancer. This chain uses TRBV29-1 with TRBJ2-3; 8 bases line up with TRBD2. CDR3: CSVTSGFGADTQYF. CDR3 in DNA: TGCAGCGTCACTAGCGGTTTTGGGGCAGATACGCAGTATTTT.